The source of this T cell receptor (beta chain) is a study of T cell responses to AZD1222 COVID-19 vaccine. The table came from immunoSEQ multiplex PCR; TCRdb's copy has only in-frame clones and leaves some out. Of about 190,000 clones listed, around 87% are singletons. Germline V gene data show CDR1 as SGHRS and CDR2 as YFSETQ. The V gene end was trimmed by 6 bases and the J gene end by 9 bases; junction bases not matched to a gene: 10. The CDR3 totals 14 residues. A word on this clone: Its target is unknown.

Regarding the study as a whole: At 160-218 and 743-854, vaccine-associated CD4 TCRs were dominant, and they spanned spike. Unmutated variant regions are reportedly targeted by nearly half of spike-specific TCRs. Sampled repertoires all dated from after the peak T cell response. Spike-specific TCRs gained breadth and depth after people received two AZD1222 doses.

The sequenced sample was peripheral blood, obtained on day 0 of AZD1222 vaccination. The origin of this receptor is an adult in good health. The chain carries TRBV5-1 and TRBJ2-1, with 9 bases fitting TRBD1. The CDR3 DNA follows: TGCGCCAGCACCGGGGGACAGGGATCTCGTGAGCAGTTCTTC. Its translation: CASTGGQGSREQFF.